The 32 T cell receptor beta chains in this list originate from one sample, sequenced in a study of radiotherapy plus CTLA-4 blockade in lung cancer (dated by TCRdb to the late 2010s). The library relied on the immunoSEQ multiplex PCR assay. In TCRdb, the immuneACCESS table is reduced to in-frame sequences with V and J assigned. These tables do not hold every clone; where another copy was compared, an unresolved V gene accounts for under half, and the others remain unexplained. Within this sample are around 45,000 clones, with around 76% of them counted one time only. Around 10% of the sample is taken by the ten largest. The sequencing here drew on peripheral blood, taken from a patient treated with radiotherapy plus ipilimumab. Source of these receptors: a human donor with non-small cell lung cancer who had stable disease on radiotherapy plus ipilimumab.

The genes are TRBV7-2 and TRBJ1-5; possible D gene TRBD1, 5 bases. Germline values: CDR1 SGHTA, CDR2 FQGNSA. This CDR3 has 17 residues. V dropped 5 bases and J dropped 7 bases, with 24 bases sitting between them. Here the CDR3 reads CASSARGAGQGPQPQHF. The CDR3 region has the DNA TGTGCCAGCAGCGCGAGAGGGGCGGGCCAGGGTCCCCAGCCCCAGCATTTT.

This chain connects TRBV5-4 to TRBJ1-5; 9 nucleotides line up with TRBD1. CDR3 length: 15 amino acids. CDR1 SGHNT and CDR2 YYREEE come from the germline V gene (reference sequence). V shed 4 bases, J shed 6 bases, and the junction held 8 bases outside the gene matches. CDR3 protein: CASSVGTGQGQPQHF. In DNA, the CDR3 is TGTGCCAGCAGCGTAGGGACAGGGCAGGGTCAGCCCCAGCATTTT.

This clone was seen a few times. The CDR3, as DNA: TGTGCCAGCAGCTTATCCGGGGGTAGCAATCAGCCCCAGCATTTT. Encoded protein: CASSLSGGSNQPQHF. This chain joins TRBV7-9 and TRBJ1-5, with TRBD1 as a possible D gene (5 bases). The germline gives CDR1 SEHNR, CDR2 FQNEAQ (reference sequence). The CDR3 has 15 residues. Trimming removed 2 bases at V and 0 bases at J, with 8 bases between.

This chain uses TRBV19 with TRBJ1-5; 12 bases fit TRBD1. From germline, CDR1 is LNHDA and CDR2 SQIVND (reference sequence). CDR3 length equals 14 residues. V lost 8 bases and J lost 4; bases outside the gene matches: 3. The DNA of the CDR3 is TGTGCCAGTGGGACAGGGGGCAGGAATCAGCCCCAGCATTTT. Translating gives CASGTGGRNQPQHF.

This chain uses TRBV6-5 with TRBJ1-2; tentative D call: TRBD1 (5 bases). V dropped 6 bases and J dropped 8 bases, with 19 bases sitting between them. This CDR3 has 14 residues. CDR1 is MNHEY and CDR2 is SVGAGI in the germline V gene. CDR3 sequence: CASSPTTGGGGYTF. In nucleotides, the CDR3 is TGTGCCAGCAGCCCCACAACCGGGGGGGGAGGCTACACCTTC.

CDR3 loop: CASSLTGGRYEQYF. The CDR3 bases are TGTGCCAGCAGTTTAACAGGGGGACGCTACGAGCAGTACTTC. The chain is built from TRBV27 and TRBJ2-7, with 8 bases fitting TRBD1. The CDR3 is made up of 14 amino acids. J gave up 3 bases and V 2 bases, and 3 bases lay outside the gene matches. Germline V gives CDR1 MNHEY, CDR2 SMNVEV (reference sequence).

V and J are TRBV30 and TRBJ1-1, with TRBD1 matching over 7 bases. The germline gives CDR1 GTSNPN, CDR2 SVGIG (reference sequence). This CDR3 comprises 13 residues. The junction had 6 bases not matched to a gene; V was cut back by 7 bases and J by 1 base. CDR3 sequence: CASNRGGNTEAFF. For the CDR3, the DNA is TGTGCCTCCAACAGGGGCGGGAACACTGAAGCTTTCTTT.

This clone came up a few times. Here the CDR3 DNA reads TGTGCCAGCAGCTTAGGACAGGGACGAGGCGAGCAGTACTTC. The encoded protein is CASSLGQGRGEQYF. The chain has TRBV7-2 and TRBJ2-7, with 7 bases fitting TRBD1. Trimming at V came to 1 base and at J to 6 bases, leaving 6 bases not matched to a gene. Germline assignment: CDR1 SGHTA and CDR2 FQGNSA. This CDR3 has 14 residues.

The chain carries TRBV5-1 and TRBJ2-5, with TRBD1 matching over 9 bases. The V gene end was trimmed by 4 bases and the J gene end by 3 bases; junction bases not matched to a gene: 4. This CDR3 region has 14 residues. Per the germline V gene, CDR1 is SGHRS and CDR2 is YFSETQ. The CDR3 protein is CASSARQGEETQYF. The CDR3, as DNA: TGCGCCAGCAGCGCTAGACAGGGGGAAGAGACCCAGTACTTC.

V usage is TRBV5-4 and J usage is TRBJ2-6; possibly TRBD2 for D (5 bases). CDR1 and CDR2 from the germline V gene are SGHNT and YYREEE (reference sequence). V was pared by 4 bases and J by 4 bases, with 21 bases between. The CDR3 loop spans 18 amino acids. The CDR3 loop reads CASSPDLRVVRGANVLTF. The CDR3, as DNA: TGTGCCAGCAGCCCCGACCTGCGGGTTGTGAGGGGGGCCAACGTCCTGACTTTC.

The chain is built from TRBV27 and TRBJ2-7, with D tentatively TRBD1 (6 bases). Deletions cut 4 bases from V and 3 bases from J, with 13 bases between. The CDR3 covers 14 residues. Per germline, CDR1 MNHEY and CDR2 SMNVEV (reference sequence). The CDR3 coding sequence is TGTGCCAGCAGTTCCGTGGACAGCCTCTACGAGCAGTACGTC. Protein sequence: CASSSVDSLYEQYV.

The chain carries TRBV14 and TRBJ2-5, with TRBD1 matching over 7 bases. Germline CDR1 reads SGHDN; CDR2 reads FVKESK. The CDR3 covers 16 residues. The V gene end was trimmed by 4 bases and the J gene end by 1 base; junction bases not matched to a gene: 9. CDR3: CASSPPGTAIQETQYF. In DNA form, the CDR3 reads TGTGCCAGCAGCCCACCCGGGACAGCCATCCAAGAGACCCAGTACTTC. Looking up the rest from reference TRBV14 and TRBJ2-5 gives the full variable domain: EAGVTQFPSHSVIEKGQTVTLRCDPISGHDNLYWYRRVMGKEIKFLLHFVKESKQDESGMPNNRFLAERTGGTYSTLKVQPAELEDSGVYFCASSPPGTAIQETQYFGPGTRLLVL.

The rearrangement joins TRBV11-1 to TRBJ1-4; D is unresolved. CDR3 length: 15 amino acids. V lost 4 bases and J lost 8, with 17 bases in between. Germline CDR1 and CDR2: SGHAT and FQDESV (reference sequence). The CDR3 DNA sequence: TGTGCCAGCAGCTCCCGGGATCTCATATCCGAAAAACTGTTTTTT. Translating gives CASSSRDLISEKLFF.

This chain uses TRBV5-1 with TRBJ1-6; a possible D gene is TRBD1 (6 bases). V was clipped by 4 bases and J by 5 bases, with 10 bases between them. The CDR3 loop spans 14 amino acids. Germline CDR1 SGHRS, CDR2 YFSETQ. The CDR3 spells CASSPGQNNSPLHF. For the CDR3, the DNA is TGCGCCAGCAGCCCCGGACAGAATAATTCACCCCTCCACTTT. The variable domain in full, with the rest retrieved from reference TRBV5-1 and TRBJ1-6, is KAGVTQTPRYLIKTRGQQVTLSCSPISGHRSVSWYQQTPGQGLQFLFEYFSETQRNKGNFPGRFSGRQFSNSRSEMNVSTLELGDSALYLCASSPGQNNSPLHFGNGTRLTVT.

The chain recombines TRBV11-2 with TRBJ1-2; no reliable D call. Per the germline V gene, CDR1 is SGHAT and CDR2 is FQNNGV. The CDR3 is 12 residues long. V lost 1 base and J 8 bases, leaving 8 bases between the germline ends. CDR3 nucleotides: TGTGCCAGCAGCTTAGGGGTTGAGGGCTACACCTTC. This translates into CASSLGVEGYTF.

The CDR3 sequence: CAWAWTGETDTQYF. CDR3 in DNA: TGTGCCTGGGCCTGGACAGGGGAAACAGATACGCAGTATTTT. This chain links TRBV30 with TRBJ2-3; 9 nucleotides line up with TRBD1. Trimming took 5 bases from V and 3 from J; bases not matched to a gene: 6. Germline CDR1 and CDR2: GTSNPN and SVGIG (reference sequence). This CDR3 has 14 amino acids.

The genes are TRBV7-8 and TRBJ2-3; 9 nucleotides align to TRBD1. This CDR3 is 14 amino acids long. Trimming took 7 bases from V and 4 from J; bases not matched to a gene: 6. Germline V CDR1 and CDR2: SGHVS, FQNEAQ. CDR3 in DNA: TGTGCCAGCACACGGGACAGGGATGCAGATACGCAGTATTTT. This gives the protein CASTRDRDADTQYF.

The V call is TRBV6-6, the J call TRBJ2-7, with D possibly being TRBD1 or TRBD2 (5 bases each). V shed 0 bases and J shed 1 base, with 10 bases lying between them. Germline V gene sequence: CDR1 MNHNY, CDR2 SVGAGI (reference sequence). CDR3 length: 15 amino acids. CDR3 nucleotide sequence: TGTGCCAGCAGTTACTCGGGGGACGGATCCTACGAGCAGTACTTC. This codes for CASSYSGDGSYEQYF.

The rearrangement joins TRBV7-8 to TRBJ2-2; 7 positions match TRBD1. Germline loops: CDR1 SGHVS, CDR2 FQNEAQ. CDR3 length: 15 residues. Trimming at V came to 4 bases and at J to 2 bases, leaving 4 bases not matched to a gene. DNA for the CDR3: TGTGCCAGCAGCTCGACAGGGCAAAACACCGGGGAGCTGTTTTTT. Its translation: CASSSTGQNTGELFF. The whole variable domain, remainder taken from reference TRBV7-8 and TRBJ2-2, is GAGVSQSPRYKVAKRGQDVALRCDPISGHVSLFWYQQALGQGPEFLTYFQNEAQLDKSGLPSDRFFAERPEGSVSTLKIQRTQQEDSAVYLCASSSTGQNTGELFFGEGSRLTVL.

The chain is built from TRBV6-5 and TRBJ1-5; possible D gene TRBD1, 6 bases. This CDR3 region has 14 residues. From germline, CDR1 is MNHEY and CDR2 SVGAGI. V shed 6 bases and J shed 2 bases, with 11 bases lying between them. CDR3 residues: CASSPGAGNQPQHF. As DNA, the CDR3 is TGTGCCAGCAGCCCGGGGGCTGGCAATCAGCCCCAGCATTTT.

The chain is built from TRBV4-3 and TRBJ2-1; no clear D. The CDR3 loop spans 13 amino acids. CDR1 is LGHNA, CDR2 YSLEER, per germline. Trimming cost V 4 bases and J 6 bases, with 10 bases left between them. The CDR3 region has the DNA TGCGCCAGCAGCCGCATAGCTGGCAATGAGCAGTTCTTC. Its translation is CASSRIAGNEQFF.

In its sample, this clone was seen a few times. This chain connects TRBV7-9 to TRBJ1-5; D is undetermined. Germline CDR1 SEHNR, CDR2 FQNEAQ (reference sequence). The V end lost 5 bases, the J end lost 0 bases, and 11 bases lay between the germline ends. The CDR3 covers 15 residues. The CDR3 spells CASSPDWNSNQPQHF. DNA of the CDR3: TGTGCCAGCAGCCCGGATTGGAATAGCAATCAGCCCCAGCATTTT.

CDR3 region: CASSFSTTGEQFF. The CDR3 DNA reads as TGTGCCAGCAGCTTCAGCACGACAGGGGAGCAGTTCTTC. The chain links TRBV11-2 to TRBJ2-1; 7 bases agree with TRBD1. J gave up 10 bases and V 3 bases, and 6 bases lay outside the gene matches. The CDR3 is made up of 13 amino acids. Per germline, CDR1 SGHAT and CDR2 FQNNGV.

The chain uses TRBV9 and TRBJ1-3; D unresolved. The V end was cut by 4 bases, the J end by 4 bases, with 18 bases between. The CDR3 covers 16 residues. Germline assignment: CDR1 SGDLS and CDR2 YYNGEE. The CDR3 spells CASSSSLYRAGNTIYF. Written as DNA, the CDR3 is TGTGCCAGCAGCTCCTCACTCTATCGCGCGGGAAACACCATATATTTT.

V is TRBV4-3 and J is TRBJ1-1; weak D call: TRBD1 (5 bases). Germline assignment: CDR1 LGHNA and CDR2 YSLEER. The length of the CDR3 is 14 residues. V was trimmed by 0 bases and J by 5 bases, leaving 10 bases between them. For the CDR3, the DNA is TGCGCCAGCAGCCAAGAGGGGGGACGGACTGAAGCTTTCTTT. It specifies CASSQEGGRTEAFF.

This rearrangement joins TRBV6-1 to TRBJ1-5; a possible D gene is TRBD1 (5 bases). CDR1 MNHNS and CDR2 SASEGT come from the germline V gene. This CDR3 comprises 15 residues. V was clipped by 1 base and J by 0 bases, with 7 bases between them. CDR3 region: CASSEGGLSNQPQHF. The CDR3 DNA sequence: TGTGCCAGCAGTGAAGGGGGCCTTAGCAATCAGCCCCAGCATTTT.

This clone was found once. The chain couples TRBV5-1 to TRBJ1-3, with D possibly being TRBD1 (6 bases). The germline V gene encodes CDR1 SGHRS and CDR2 YFSETQ. This CDR3 has 18 amino acids. V was trimmed by 0 bases and J by 0 bases, leaving 16 bases between them. The CDR3: CASSLAGGSQNSGNTIYF. Written as DNA, the CDR3 is TGCGCCAGCAGCTTGGCGGGGGGCTCCCAAAACTCTGGAAACACCATATATTTT.

V is TRBV14 and J is TRBJ2-2; D not certain. Trimming took 1 base from V and 5 from J, leaving 8 bases between them. CDR3 length equals 14 residues. The germline CDR1 and CDR2 sequences are SGHDN and FVKESK. As DNA, the CDR3 is TGTGCCAGCAGCCAAGCTCTCGTAACCGGGGAGCTGTTTTTT. Its protein product is CASSQALVTGELFF.

CDR3 sequence (DNA): TGTGCCAGCAGTTTGTCACGGTCCTCCTCCTATAATTCACCCCTCCACTTT. Protein product: CASSLSRSSSYNSPLHF. The V and J genes are TRBV27 and TRBJ1-6; D is undetermined. This CDR3 contains 17 residues. Germline-derived CDR1 and CDR2 are MNHEY and SMNVEV (reference sequence). The germline V and J ends were trimmed by 3 bases and 0 bases, with 12 bases remaining between them.

The V gene is TRBV15, the J gene TRBJ1-1; no clear D. The CDR3 contains 13 residues. Germline values: CDR1 LNHNV, CDR2 YYDKDF (reference sequence). V was trimmed by 5 bases and J by 0 bases, leaving 7 bases between them. The CDR3 region has the DNA TGTGCCACCAGCGTTGAGATGAACACTGAAGCTTTCTTT. Translation: CATSVEMNTEAFF.

The chain couples TRBV7-3 to TRBJ2-5; D perhaps matches TRBD1 (6 bases). The CDR3 loop spans 14 amino acids. The V end lost 5 bases, the J end lost 3 bases, and 13 bases lay between the germline ends. The germline CDR1 and CDR2 sequences are SGHTA and FQGTGA. The chain's CDR3 is CASSISRTEETQYF. CDR3 bases: TGTGCCAGCAGCATATCGAGGACAGAAGAGACCCAGTACTTC.

The gene calls are TRBV19 and TRBJ1-4; 10 bases fit TRBD1. The germline V gene encodes CDR1 LNHDA and CDR2 SQIVND (reference sequence). Germline trimming cut 4 bases from V and 7 bases from J; bases unmatched to any gene: 9. The CDR3 is 16 residues long. The CDR3 DNA sequence: TGTGCCAGTAGTACAAGACAGGGGGCCCAGGTTGAAAAACTGTTTTTT. It specifies CASSTRQGAQVEKLFF.